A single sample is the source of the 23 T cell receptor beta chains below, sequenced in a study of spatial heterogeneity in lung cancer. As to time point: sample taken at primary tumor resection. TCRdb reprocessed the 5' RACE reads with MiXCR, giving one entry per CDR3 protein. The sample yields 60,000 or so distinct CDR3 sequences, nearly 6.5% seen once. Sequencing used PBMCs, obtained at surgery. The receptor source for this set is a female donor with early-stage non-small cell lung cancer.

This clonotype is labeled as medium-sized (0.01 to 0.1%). CDR3 protein: CASTGQGAGEQYF. CDR3 in DNA: TGTGCCAGCACCGGACAGGGGGCGGGGGAGCAGTACTTC. The V and J genes are TRBV6-5 and TRBJ2-7; 11 bases map to TRBD1. The germline CDR1 and CDR2 sequences are MNHEY and SVGAGI. The CDR3 consists of 13 residues. Losses at the gene ends were 7 bases for V and 7 bases for J; bases not matched to a gene: 6.

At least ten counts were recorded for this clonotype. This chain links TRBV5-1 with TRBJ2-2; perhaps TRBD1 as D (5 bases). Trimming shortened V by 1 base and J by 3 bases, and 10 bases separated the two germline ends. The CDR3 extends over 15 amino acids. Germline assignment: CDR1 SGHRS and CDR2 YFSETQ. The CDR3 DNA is TGCGCCAGCAGCTTGAGGGGTCACGACACCGGGGAGCTGTTTTTT. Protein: CASSLRGHDTGELFF.

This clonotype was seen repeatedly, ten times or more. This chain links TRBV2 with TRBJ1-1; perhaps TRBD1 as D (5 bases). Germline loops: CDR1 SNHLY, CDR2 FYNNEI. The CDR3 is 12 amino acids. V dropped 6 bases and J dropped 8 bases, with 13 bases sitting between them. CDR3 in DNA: TGTGCCAGCAGAGGGGATGGCAGGGAAGCTTTCTTT. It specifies CASRGDGREAFF.

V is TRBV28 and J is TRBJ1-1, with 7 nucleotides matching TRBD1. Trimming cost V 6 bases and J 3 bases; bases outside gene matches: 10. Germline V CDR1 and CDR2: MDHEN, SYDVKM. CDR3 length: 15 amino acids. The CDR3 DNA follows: TGTGCCAGCAGCTCCGCCGGGACAGCGGACACTGAAGCTTTCTTT. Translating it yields CASSSAGTADTEAFF.

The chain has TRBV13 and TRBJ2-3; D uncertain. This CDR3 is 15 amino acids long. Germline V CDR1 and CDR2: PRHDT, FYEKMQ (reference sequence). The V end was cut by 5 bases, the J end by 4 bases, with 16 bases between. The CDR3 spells CASSLRDGGADTQYF. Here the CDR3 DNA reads TGTGCCAGCAGCCTTAGGGATGGTGGGGCAGATACGCAGTATTTT.

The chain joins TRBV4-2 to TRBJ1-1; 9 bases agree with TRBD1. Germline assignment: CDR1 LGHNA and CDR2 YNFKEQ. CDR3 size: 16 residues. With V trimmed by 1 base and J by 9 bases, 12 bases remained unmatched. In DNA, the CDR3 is TGTGCCAGCAGCCAAGGATTGGACAGGGGTCAGGAAAAAGCTTTCTTT. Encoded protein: CASSQGLDRGQEKAFF.

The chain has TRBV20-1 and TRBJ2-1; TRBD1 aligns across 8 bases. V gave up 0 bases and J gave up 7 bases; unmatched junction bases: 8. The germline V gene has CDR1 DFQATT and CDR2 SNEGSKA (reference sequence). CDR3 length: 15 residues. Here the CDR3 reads CSARDADRDWNEQFF. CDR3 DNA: TGCAGTGCTAGAGATGCGGACAGGGACTGGAATGAGCAGTTCTTC.

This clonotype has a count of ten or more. The CDR3 region is CASSSRLQGREQFF. The CDR3 DNA reads as TGTGCCAGCAGCTCCCGTTTACAGGGAAGGGAGCAGTTCTTC. V is TRBV7-2 and J is TRBJ2-1, with D maybe TRBD1 (6 bases). V dropped 4 bases and J dropped 10 bases, with 17 bases sitting between them. CDR1 is SGHTA, CDR2 FQGNSA, per germline. The length of the CDR3 is 14 residues.

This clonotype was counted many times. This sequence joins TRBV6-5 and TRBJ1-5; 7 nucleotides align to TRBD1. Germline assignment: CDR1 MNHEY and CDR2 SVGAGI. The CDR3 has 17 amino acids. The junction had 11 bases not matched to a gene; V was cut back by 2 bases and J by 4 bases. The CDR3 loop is CASSYPPQTGRNQPQHF. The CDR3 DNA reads TGTGCCAGCAGTTACCCCCCACAGACAGGGAGGAATCAGCCCCAGCATTTT.

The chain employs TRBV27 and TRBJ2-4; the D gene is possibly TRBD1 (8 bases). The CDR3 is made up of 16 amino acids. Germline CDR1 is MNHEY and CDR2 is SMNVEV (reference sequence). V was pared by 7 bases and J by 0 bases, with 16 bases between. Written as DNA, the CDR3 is TGTGCCAGCACCGAAGCGGGACAGGTAGCCAAAAACATTCAGTACTTC. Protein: CASTEAGQVAKNIQYF.

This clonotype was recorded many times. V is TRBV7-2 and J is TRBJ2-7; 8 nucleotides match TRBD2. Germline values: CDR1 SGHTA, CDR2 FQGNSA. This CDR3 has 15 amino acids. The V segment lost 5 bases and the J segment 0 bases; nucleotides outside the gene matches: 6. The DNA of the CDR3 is TGTGCCAGCAGCGACCCCAGCGGGAGCTCCTACGAGCAGTACTTC. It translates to CASSDPSGSSYEQYF.

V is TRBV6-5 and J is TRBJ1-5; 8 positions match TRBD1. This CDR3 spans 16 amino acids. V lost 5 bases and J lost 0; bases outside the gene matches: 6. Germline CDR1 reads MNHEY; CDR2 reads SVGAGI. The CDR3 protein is CASSPWTGNSNQPQHF. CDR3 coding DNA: TGTGCCAGCAGTCCATGGACAGGGAATAGCAATCAGCCCCAGCATTTT.

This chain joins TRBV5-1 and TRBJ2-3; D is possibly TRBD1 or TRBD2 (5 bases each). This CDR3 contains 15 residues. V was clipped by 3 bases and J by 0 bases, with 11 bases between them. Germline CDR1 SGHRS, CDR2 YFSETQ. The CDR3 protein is CASSSGTLSTDTQYF. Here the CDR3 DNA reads TGCGCCAGCAGCTCCGGGACGCTTAGCACAGATACGCAGTATTTT.

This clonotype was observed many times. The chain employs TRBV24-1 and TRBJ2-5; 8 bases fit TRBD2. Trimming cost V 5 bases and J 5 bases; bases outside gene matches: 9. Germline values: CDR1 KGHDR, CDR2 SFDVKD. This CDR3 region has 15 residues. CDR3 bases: TGTGCCACCAGTGTCAGTAGCGGGGCCGTCGAGACCCAGTACTTC. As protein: CATSVSSGAVETQYF.

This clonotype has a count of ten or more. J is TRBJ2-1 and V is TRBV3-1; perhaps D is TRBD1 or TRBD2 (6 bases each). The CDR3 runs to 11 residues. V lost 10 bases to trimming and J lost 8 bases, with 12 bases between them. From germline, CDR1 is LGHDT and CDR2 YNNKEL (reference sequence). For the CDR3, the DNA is TGTGCCACCAAGGAGGGGGATGAGCAGTTCTTC. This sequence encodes CATKEGDEQFF.

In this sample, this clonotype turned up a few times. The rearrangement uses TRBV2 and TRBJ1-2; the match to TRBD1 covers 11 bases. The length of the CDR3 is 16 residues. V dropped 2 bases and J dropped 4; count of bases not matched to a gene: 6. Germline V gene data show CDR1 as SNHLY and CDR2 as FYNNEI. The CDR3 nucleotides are TGTGCCAGCAGTGAAACCCGGACAGGGGGCGGCTATGGCTACACCTTC. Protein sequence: CASSETRTGGGYGYTF. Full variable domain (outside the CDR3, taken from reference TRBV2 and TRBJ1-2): EPEVTQTPSHQVTQMGQEVILRCVPISNHLYFYWYRQILGQKVEFLVSFYNNEISEKSEIFDDQFSVERPDGSNFTLKIRSTKLEDSAMYFCASSETRTGGGYGYTFGSGTRLTVV.

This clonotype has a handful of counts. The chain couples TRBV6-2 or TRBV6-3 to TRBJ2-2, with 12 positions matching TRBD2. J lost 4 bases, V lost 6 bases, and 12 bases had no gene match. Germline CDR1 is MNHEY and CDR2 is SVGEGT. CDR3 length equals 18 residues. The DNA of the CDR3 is TGTGCCAGCAGCTCTCTTTCCCGGACTAGCGGGGCCACCGGGGAGCTGTTTTTT. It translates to CASSSLSRTSGATGELFF.

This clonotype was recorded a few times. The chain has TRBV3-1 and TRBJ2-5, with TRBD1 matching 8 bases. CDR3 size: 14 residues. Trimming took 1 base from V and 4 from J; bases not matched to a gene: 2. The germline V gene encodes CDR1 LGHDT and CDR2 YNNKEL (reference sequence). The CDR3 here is CASSQVTGGETQYF. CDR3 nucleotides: TGTGCCAGCAGCCAAGTAACAGGGGGAGAGACCCAGTACTTC.

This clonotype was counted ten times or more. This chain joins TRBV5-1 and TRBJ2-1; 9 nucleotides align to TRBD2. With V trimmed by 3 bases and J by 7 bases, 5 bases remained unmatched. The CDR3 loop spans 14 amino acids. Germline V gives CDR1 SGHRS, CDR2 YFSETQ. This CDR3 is CASSSLTSGNEQFF. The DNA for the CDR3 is TGCGCCAGCAGCTCCCTGACTAGCGGAAATGAGCAGTTCTTC.

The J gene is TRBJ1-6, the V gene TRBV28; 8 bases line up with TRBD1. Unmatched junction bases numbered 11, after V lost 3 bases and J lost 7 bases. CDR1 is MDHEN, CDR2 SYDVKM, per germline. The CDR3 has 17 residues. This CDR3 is CASSFPFRGLGNSPLHF. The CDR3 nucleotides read TGTGCCAGCAGTTTCCCGTTCAGGGGGCTGGGGAATTCACCCCTCCACTTT.

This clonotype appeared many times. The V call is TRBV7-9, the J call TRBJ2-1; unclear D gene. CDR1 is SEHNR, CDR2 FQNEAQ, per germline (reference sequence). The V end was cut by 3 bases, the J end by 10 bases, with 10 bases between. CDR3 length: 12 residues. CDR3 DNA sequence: TGTGCCAGCAGCTTGCAGGCTGGGGAGCAGTTCTTC. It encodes CASSLQAGEQFF.

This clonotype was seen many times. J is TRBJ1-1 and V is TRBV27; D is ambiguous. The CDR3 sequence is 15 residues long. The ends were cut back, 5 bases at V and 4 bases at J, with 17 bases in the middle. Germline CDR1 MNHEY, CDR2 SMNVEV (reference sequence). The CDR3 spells CASSPPPGLLTEAFF. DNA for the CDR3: TGTGCCAGCAGTCCACCCCCGGGCCTCCTCACTGAAGCTTTCTTT.

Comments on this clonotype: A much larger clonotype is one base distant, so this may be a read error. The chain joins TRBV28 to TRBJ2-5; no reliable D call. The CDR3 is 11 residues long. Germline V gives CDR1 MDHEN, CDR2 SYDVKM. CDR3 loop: CASSLRKTQCF. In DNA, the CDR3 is TGTGCCAGCAGTTTACGGAAGACCCAGTGCTTC.